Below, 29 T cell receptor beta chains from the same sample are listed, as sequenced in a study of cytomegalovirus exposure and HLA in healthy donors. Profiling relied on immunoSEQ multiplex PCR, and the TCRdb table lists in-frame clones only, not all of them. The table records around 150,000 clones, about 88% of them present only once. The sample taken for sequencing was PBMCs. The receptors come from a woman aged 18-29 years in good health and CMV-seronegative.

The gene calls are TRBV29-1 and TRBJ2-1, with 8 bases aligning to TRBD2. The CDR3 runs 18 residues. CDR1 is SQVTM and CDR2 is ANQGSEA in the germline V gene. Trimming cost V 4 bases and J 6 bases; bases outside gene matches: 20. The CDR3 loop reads CSVGPLFKSGSFGNEQFF. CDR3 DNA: TGCAGCGTTGGGCCCCTTTTTAAGAGCGGGAGTTTTGGCAATGAGCAGTTCTTC.

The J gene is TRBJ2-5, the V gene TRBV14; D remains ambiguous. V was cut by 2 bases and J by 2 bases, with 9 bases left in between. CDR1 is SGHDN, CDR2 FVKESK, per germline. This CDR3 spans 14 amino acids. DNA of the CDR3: TGTGCCAGCAGCCAATTGGGCCGGCAAGAGACCCAGTACTTC. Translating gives CASSQLGRQETQYF.

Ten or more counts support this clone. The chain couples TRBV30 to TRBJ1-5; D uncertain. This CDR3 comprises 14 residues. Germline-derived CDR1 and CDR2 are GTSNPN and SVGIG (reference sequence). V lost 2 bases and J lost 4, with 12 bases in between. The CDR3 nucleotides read TGTGCCTGGAGTACACAAACCTTTAATCAGCCCCAGCATTTT. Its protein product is CAWSTQTFNQPQHF.

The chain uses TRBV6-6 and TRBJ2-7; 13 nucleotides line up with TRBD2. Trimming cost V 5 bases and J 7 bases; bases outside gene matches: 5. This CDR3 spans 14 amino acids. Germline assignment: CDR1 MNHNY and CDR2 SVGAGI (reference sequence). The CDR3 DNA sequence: TGTGCCAGCAGTGAGGGACTAGCGGGAAGGGAGCAGTACTTC. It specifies CASSEGLAGREQYF.

The CDR3 region has the DNA TGTGCCAGCAGTGAAGAGGTGCGGGCGAAACAAGAGACCCAGTACTTC. Its protein product is CASSEEVRAKQETQYF. The chain has TRBV6-1 and TRBJ2-5, with D possibly TRBD2 on 5 matching bases. The germline V and J ends were trimmed by 1 base and 2 bases, with 14 bases remaining between them. Germline CDR1 and CDR2: MNHNS and SASEGT. This CDR3 is 16 amino acids long.

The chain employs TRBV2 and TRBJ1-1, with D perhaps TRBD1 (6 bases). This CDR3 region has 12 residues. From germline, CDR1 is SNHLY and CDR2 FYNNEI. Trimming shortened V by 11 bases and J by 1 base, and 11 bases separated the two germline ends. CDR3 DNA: TGTGCCGGACGACAGGCGAACACTGAAGCTTTCTTT. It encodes CAGRQANTEAFF.

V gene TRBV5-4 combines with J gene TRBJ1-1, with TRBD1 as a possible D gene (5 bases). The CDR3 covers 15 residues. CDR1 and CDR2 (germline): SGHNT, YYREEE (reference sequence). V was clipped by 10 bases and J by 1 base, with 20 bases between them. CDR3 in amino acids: CAALVGGSENTEAFF. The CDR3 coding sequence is TGTGCCGCTCTCGTGGGGGGATCTGAGAACACTGAAGCTTTCTTT.

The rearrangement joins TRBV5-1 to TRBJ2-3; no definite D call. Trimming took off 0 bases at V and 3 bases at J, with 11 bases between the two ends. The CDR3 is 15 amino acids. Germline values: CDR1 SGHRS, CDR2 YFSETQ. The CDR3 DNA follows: TGCGCCAGCAGCTTGGATGACTGGATTACAGATACGCAGTATTTT. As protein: CASSLDDWITDTQYF. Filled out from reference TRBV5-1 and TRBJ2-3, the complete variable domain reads KAGVTQTPRYLIKTRGQQVTLSCSPISGHRSVSWYQQTPGQGLQFLFEYFSETQRNKGNFPGRFSGRQFSNSRSEMNVSTLELGDSALYLCASSLDDWITDTQYFGPGTRLTVL.

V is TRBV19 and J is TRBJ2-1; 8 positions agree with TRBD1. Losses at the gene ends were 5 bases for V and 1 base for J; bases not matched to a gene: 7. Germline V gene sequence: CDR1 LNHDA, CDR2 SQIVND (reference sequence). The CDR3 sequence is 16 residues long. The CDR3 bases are TGTGCCAGTAGTTCCCGACAGGGGAGTTCCTACAATGAGCAGTTCTTC. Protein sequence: CASSSRQGSSYNEQFF.

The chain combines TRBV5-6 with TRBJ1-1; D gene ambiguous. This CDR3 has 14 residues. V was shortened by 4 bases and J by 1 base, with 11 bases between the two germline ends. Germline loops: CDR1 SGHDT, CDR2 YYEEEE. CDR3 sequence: CASSPGVRNTEAFF. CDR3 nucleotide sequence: TGTGCCAGCAGCCCCGGGGTACGGAACACTGAAGCTTTCTTT.

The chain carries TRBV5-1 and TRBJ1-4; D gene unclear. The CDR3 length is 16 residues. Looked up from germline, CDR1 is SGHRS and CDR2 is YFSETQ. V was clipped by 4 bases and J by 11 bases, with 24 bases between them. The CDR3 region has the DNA TGCGCCAGCAGCCTTGGGGAGTTTAGCCTCCGGGATAAACTGTTTTTT. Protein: CASSLGEFSLRDKLFF.

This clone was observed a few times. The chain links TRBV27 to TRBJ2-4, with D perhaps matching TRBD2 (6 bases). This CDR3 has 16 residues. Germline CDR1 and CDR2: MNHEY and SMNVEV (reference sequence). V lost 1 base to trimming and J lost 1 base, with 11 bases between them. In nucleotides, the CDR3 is TGTGCCAGCAGTTTATGGGGAGGAAGTGCCAAAAACATTCAGTACTTC. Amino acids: CASSLWGGSAKNIQYF.

CDR3: CASSEREFYNSPLHF. The CDR3 DNA reads as TGTGCCAGCAGTGAGAGAGAGTTTTATAATTCACCCCTCCACTTT. The gene calls are TRBV2 and TRBJ1-6; D not resolved. Trimming took 3 bases from V and 4 from J, leaving 10 bases between them. Germline CDR1 and CDR2: SNHLY and FYNNEI. CDR3 length equals 15 residues.

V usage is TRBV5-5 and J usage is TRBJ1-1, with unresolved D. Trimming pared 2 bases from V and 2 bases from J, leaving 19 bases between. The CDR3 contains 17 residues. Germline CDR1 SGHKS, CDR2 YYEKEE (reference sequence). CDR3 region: CASSLLLTGEANTEAFF. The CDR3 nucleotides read TGTGCCAGCAGCTTATTGCTAACCGGCGAGGCCAACACTGAAGCTTTCTTT.

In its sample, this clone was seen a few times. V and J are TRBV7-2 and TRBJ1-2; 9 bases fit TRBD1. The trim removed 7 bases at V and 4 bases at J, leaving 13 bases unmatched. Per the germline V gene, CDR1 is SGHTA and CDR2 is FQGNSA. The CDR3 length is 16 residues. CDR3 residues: CASIPTFPGQGYGYTF. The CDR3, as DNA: TGTGCCAGCATTCCCACATTTCCGGGACAGGGCTATGGCTACACCTTC.

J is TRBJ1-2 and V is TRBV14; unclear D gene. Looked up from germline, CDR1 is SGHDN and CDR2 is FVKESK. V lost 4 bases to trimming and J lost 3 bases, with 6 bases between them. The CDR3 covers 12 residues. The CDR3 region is CASSPQDYGYTF. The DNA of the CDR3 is TGTGCCAGCAGCCCGCAGGACTATGGCTACACCTTC.

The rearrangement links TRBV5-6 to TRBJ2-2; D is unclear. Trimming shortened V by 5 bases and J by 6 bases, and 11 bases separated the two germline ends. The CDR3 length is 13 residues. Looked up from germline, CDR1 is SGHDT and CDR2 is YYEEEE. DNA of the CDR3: TGTGCCAGCAGTCGTGTCAGTTCCGGGGAGCTGTTTTTT. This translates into CASSRVSSGELFF.

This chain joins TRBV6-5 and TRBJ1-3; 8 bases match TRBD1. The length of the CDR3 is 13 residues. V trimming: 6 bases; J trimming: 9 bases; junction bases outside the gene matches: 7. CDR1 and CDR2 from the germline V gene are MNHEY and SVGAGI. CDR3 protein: CASSAGQGRTIYF. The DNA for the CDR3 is TGTGCCAGCAGCGCCGGACAGGGACGCACCATATATTTT.

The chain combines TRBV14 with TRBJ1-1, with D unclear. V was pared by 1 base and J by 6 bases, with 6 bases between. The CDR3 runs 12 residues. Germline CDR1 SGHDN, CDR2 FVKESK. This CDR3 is CASSQVIAEAFF. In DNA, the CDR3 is TGTGCCAGCAGCCAAGTAATCGCTGAAGCTTTCTTT.

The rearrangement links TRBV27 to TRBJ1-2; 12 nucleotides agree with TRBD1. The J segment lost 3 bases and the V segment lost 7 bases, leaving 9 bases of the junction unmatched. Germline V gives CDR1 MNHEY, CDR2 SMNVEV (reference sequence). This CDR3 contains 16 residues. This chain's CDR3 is CASTVGTGGDHYGYTF. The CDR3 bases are TGTGCCAGCACTGTCGGGACAGGGGGCGATCACTATGGCTACACCTTC.

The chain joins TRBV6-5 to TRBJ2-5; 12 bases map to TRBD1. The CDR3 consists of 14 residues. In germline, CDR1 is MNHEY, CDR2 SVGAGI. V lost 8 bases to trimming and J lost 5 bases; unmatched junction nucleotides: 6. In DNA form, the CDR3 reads TGTGCCAGCGCCGGGACAGGGGGCTGGGAGACCCAGTACTTC. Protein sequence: CASAGTGGWETQYF.

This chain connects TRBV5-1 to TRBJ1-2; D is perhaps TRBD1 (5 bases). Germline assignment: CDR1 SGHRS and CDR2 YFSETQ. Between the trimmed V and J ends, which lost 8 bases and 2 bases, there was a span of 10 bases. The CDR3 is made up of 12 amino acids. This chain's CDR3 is CASSGGNYGYTF. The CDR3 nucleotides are TGCGCCAGTTCGGGGGGGAACTATGGCTACACCTTC.

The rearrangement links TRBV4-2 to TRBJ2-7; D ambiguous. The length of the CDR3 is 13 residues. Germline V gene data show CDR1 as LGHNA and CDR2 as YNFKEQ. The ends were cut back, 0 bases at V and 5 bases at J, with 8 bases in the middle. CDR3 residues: CASSQETVDEQYF. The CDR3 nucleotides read TGTGCCAGCAGCCAAGAAACAGTTGACGAGCAGTACTTC.

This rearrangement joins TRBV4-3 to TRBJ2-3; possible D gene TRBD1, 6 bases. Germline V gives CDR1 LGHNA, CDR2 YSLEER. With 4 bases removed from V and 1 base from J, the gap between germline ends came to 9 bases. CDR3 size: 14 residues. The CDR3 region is CASSPWGRTDTQYF. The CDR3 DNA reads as TGCGCCAGCAGCCCCTGGGGGCGCACAGATACGCAGTATTTT.

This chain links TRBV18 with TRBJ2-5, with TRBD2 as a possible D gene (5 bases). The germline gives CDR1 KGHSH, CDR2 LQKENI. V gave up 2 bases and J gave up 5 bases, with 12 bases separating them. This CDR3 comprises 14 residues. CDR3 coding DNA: TGTGCCAGCTCACCATCGTACGGCGGGGAGACCCAGTACTTC. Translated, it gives CASSPSYGGETQYF. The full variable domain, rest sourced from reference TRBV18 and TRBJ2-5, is NAGVMQNPRHLVRRRGQEARLRCSPMKGHSHVYWYRQLPEEGLKFMVYLQKENIIDESGMPKERFSAEFPKEGPSILRIQQVVRGDSAAYFCASSPSYGGETQYFGPGTRLLVL.

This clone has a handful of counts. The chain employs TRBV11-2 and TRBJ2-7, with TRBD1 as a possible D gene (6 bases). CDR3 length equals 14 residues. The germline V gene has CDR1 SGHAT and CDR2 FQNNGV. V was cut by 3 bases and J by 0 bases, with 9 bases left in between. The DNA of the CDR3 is TGTGCCAGCAGCTTTAACAGGGTCTCCTACGAGCAGTACTTC. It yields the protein CASSFNRVSYEQYF.

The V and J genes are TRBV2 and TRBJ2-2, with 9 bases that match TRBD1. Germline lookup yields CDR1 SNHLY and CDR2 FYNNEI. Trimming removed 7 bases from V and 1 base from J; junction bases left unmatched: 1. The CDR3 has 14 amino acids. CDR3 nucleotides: TGTGCCAGCACGGGACAGGGGAACACCGGGGAGCTGTTTTTT. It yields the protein CASTGQGNTGELFF.

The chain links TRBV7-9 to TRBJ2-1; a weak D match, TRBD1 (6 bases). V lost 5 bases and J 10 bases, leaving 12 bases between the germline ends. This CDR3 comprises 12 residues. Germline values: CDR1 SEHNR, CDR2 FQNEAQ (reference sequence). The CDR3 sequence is CASSQTGGEQFF. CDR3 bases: TGTGCCAGCAGCCAGACAGGTGGCGAGCAGTTCTTC.

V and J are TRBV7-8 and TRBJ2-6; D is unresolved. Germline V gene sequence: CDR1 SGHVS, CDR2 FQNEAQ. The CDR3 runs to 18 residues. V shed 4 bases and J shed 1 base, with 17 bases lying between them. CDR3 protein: CASSSLSPFASGANVLTF. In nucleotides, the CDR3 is TGTGCCAGCAGCTCGTTATCCCCCTTCGCGTCTGGGGCCAACGTCCTGACTTTC.